These T cell receptor beta chains were read from a single sample in a study of graft-versus-host responses after intestinal transplantation. These receptors' antigens are unknown. Repertoires were generated with immunoSEQ multiplex PCR, while TCRdb's copy carries only in-frame clones and drops some. The table includes 80,000 to 100,000 clones, roughly 91% detected once. Sequences were derived from unstimulated CD4+ T cells sorted from spleen or lymph node cells, sampled before intestinal transplant. The receptor set was obtained from a human donor who received an intestinal transplant. The CDR3 runs from the conserved cysteine through the conserved F or W. The D gene is left open where the match is weak.

>TRBJ2-5|TRBV2|TRBD2
CASAETAGAVETQYF
>TRBJ2-7|TRBV6-1|TRBD2
CASRGTSGPYEQYF
>TRBJ1-1|TRBV4-2|-
CASSHPTGVNTEAFF
>TRBJ2-1|TRBV28|-
CASSRPGYEQFF
>TRBJ1-2|TRBV19|TRBD1
CASSIQGAAHGYTF
>TRBJ2-1|TRBV9|TRBD2
CASRPPGLAGYNEQFF
>TRBJ2-7|TRBV29-1|TRBD1
CSGGQGAEQYF
>TRBJ1-3|TRBV30|-
CAWSGGRLSGNTIYF
>TRBJ1-1|TRBV29-1|-
CSVGFRGTEAFF
>TRBJ1-2|TRBV28|-
CASTPGTDNYGYTF
>TRBJ2-7|TRBV6-5|TRBD1
CASSRDRAEQYF
>TRBJ1-2|TRBV19|-
CASSIRGLYGYTF
>TRBJ2-3|TRBV5-1|TRBD2
CASSASLAGGPWGQYF
>TRBJ1-4|TRBV4-1|TRBD1
CASSQGGQGNEKLFF
>TRBJ1-2|TRBV28|TRBD1
CASSSPTGFGYGYTF
>TRBJ2-5|TRBV5-4|-
CASSLGQQETQYF
>TRBJ1-5|TRBV18|-
CASSQGQGNQPQHF
>TRBJ1-2|TRBV28|TRBD1
CASRPETGLGGYTF
>TRBJ1-5|TRBV6-6|-
CASSLIQALSNQPQHF
>TRBJ2-7|TRBV5-1|-
CASSLEAGLGNYEQYF
>TRBJ1-2|TRBV30|-
CAWSDTPLPGYTF
>TRBJ2-1|TRBV30|TRBD2
CAWSTTSGGINEQFF
>TRBJ1-2|TRBV5-4|TRBD1
CASSGGQGVYGYTF
>TRBJ1-6|TRBV4-1|-
CASSQDRTDNNSPLHF
>TRBJ2-7|TRBV9|-
CASSPRASPVGEQYF
>TRBJ2-2|TRBV11-2|TRBD1
CASSRQPGQGTGELFF
>TRBJ1-2|TRBV28|-
CASTQGSNGYTF
>TRBJ2-1|TRBV18|TRBD2
CASSPEGGRSHNEQFF
>TRBJ2-1|TRBV5-4|-
CASSPRRSSYNEQFF
>TRBJ1-4|TRBV6-6|TRBD1
CASSYPPQGIDEKLFF
>TRBJ1-5|TRBV19|-
CASSIGLNQPQRF
>TRBJ1-2|TRBV4-1|TRBD1
CASSQAGTASRYTF
>TRBJ1-3|TRBV28|-
CASSGFPGGNTIYF
>TRBJ1-3|TRBV11-2|-
CASSRTLEGGNTIYF
>TRBJ1-3|TRBV28|-
CASSQGTNSGNTIYF
>TRBJ2-3|TRBV6-5|-
CASSYARGERDTQYF
>TRBJ2-3|TRBV2|-
CASRQNEGDGTTDTQYF
>TRBJ1-6|TRBV27|TRBD1
CASSGGQVNSPLHF
>TRBJ1-6|TRBV15|TRBD1
CATSTGTENSPLHF
>TRBJ1-2|TRBV5-4|-
CASSLLGRGPPNYGYTF
>TRBJ2-1|TRBV7-3|-
CASSPGTSPEFEQFF
>TRBJ2-7|TRBV28|TRBD2
CASRGSGGLTYEQYF
>TRBJ1-6|TRBV28|-
CASTNWSPDTRFAPLHF
>TRBJ1-5|TRBV4-1|TRBD1
CASSQEGFQGVKQPQHF
>TRBJ2-7|TRBV15|TRBD1
CATSDWDRGLSYEQYF
>TRBJ1-1|TRBV5-4|-
CASSLAQGLNTEAFF
>TRBJ1-1|TRBV9|-
CASSVDPGLNTEAFF
>TRBJ1-4|TRBV28|-
CASSIWAGGEKLFF
>TRBJ2-1|TRBV27|TRBD2
CASSTSGRGNEQFF
>TRBJ2-2|TRBV7-2|-
CASTGFERNTGELFF
>TRBJ2-5|TRBV6-1|-
CASSETRQVETQYF
>TRBJ1-2|TRBV7-9|TRBD1
CASSLFISGTGFHGYTF
>TRBJ2-3|TRBV19|TRBD2
CASTQTSGSLDTQYF
>TRBJ1-3|TRBV5-1|-
CASSYSPPAAGGGNTIYF
>TRBJ2-2|TRBV18|-
CASSPTSQGMPGELFF